Each of the 17 T cell receptor beta chains below was sequenced from the same sample in a study of OX40 agonist ivuxolimab in advanced cancers. TCRdb's table, derived via immunoSEQ multiplex PCR, lists solely in-frame clones and lacks some. The sample contains 60,000 to 80,000 clones, around 84% of which appear only once. The sequenced sample was CD4+ or CD8+ T cells sorted from blood, obtained in a trial of the OX40 agonist ivuxolimab. The receptor source for this set is an adult with an advanced solid tumor such as melanoma, head and neck, liver or kidney cancer.

This chain joins TRBV4-3 and TRBJ2-3; 9 bases match TRBD2. Germline V CDR1 and CDR2: LGHNA, YSLEER. The trim removed 0 bases at V and 6 bases at J, leaving 10 bases unmatched. The length of the CDR3 is 17 residues. The CDR3 region has the DNA TGCGCCAGCAGCCAAGATCGGGGGGGACTAGCTCAGGATACGCAGTATTTT. Translating it yields CASSQDRGGLAQDTQYF.

The chain combines TRBV7-9 with TRBJ1-1; 12 positions match TRBD1. Germline CDR1 and CDR2: SEHNR and FQNEAQ (reference sequence). Trimming took 5 bases from V and 2 from J; bases not matched to a gene: 3. CDR3 length equals 15 residues. This chain's CDR3 is CASSRGQGANTEAFF. CDR3 in DNA: TGTGCCAGCAGCCGGGGACAGGGGGCTAACACTGAAGCTTTCTTT.

J is TRBJ2-1 and V is TRBV7-9, with a weak D call TRBD2 (5 bases). This CDR3 comprises 16 residues. Germline V gene sequence: CDR1 SEHNR, CDR2 FQNEAQ (reference sequence). V was shortened by 2 bases and J by 5 bases, with 16 bases between the two germline ends. In DNA form, the CDR3 reads TGTGCCAGCAGCTTAATTGCTAGCCCCCAAAACAATGAGCAGTTCTTC. It yields the protein CASSLIASPQNNEQFF.

This clone was counted once. J is TRBJ2-7 and V is TRBV5-4; D is undetermined. The CDR3 loop spans 11 amino acids. Germline V gene lookup returns CDR1 SGHNT and CDR2 YYREEE (reference sequence). The germline V and J ends were trimmed by 5 bases and 6 bases, with 9 bases remaining between them. CDR3 sequence reads: CASSSGVEQYF. CDR3 coding DNA: TGTGCCAGCAGTAGTGGGGTCGAGCAGTACTTC.

The chain links TRBV6-1 to TRBJ1-6; TRBD1 aligns across 11 bases. The CDR3 contains 16 residues. CDR1 is MNHNS, CDR2 SASEGT, per germline. V lost 4 bases to trimming and J lost 10 bases; unmatched junction nucleotides: 9. The CDR3 DNA reads as TGTGCCAGCAGTGGGGCCGGGACAGGGGGTAACTCACCCCTCCACTTT. Translated: CASSGAGTGGNSPLHF.

This chain joins TRBV9 and TRBJ2-6; D unclear. The germline V gene encodes CDR1 SGDLS and CDR2 YYNGEE. CDR3 length: 15 amino acids. The germline V and J ends were trimmed by 0 bases and 2 bases, with 6 bases remaining between them. CDR3 DNA sequence: TGTGCCAGCAGCGTAGGGTCCACTGGGGCCAACGTCCTGACTTTC. It is translated as CASSVGSTGANVLTF.

The rearrangement uses TRBV7-3 and TRBJ2-2, with a weak D call TRBD1 (6 bases). The germline V gene has CDR1 SGHTA and CDR2 FQGTGA. V lost 4 bases, J lost 6 bases, and 18 bases lay in between. This CDR3 comprises 16 residues. The CDR3 DNA follows: TGTGCCAGCAGCTCATCCAGGGGAAGAAACCCCGGGGAGCTGTTTTTT. Translation: CASSSSRGRNPGELFF.

This chain uses TRBV7-8 with TRBJ2-2, with D perhaps assigned TRBD1 or TRBD2 (6 bases each). Trimming left V 1 base short and J 2 bases short, with 11 bases between. CDR3 length: 16 amino acids. Germline loops: CDR1 SGHVS, CDR2 FQNEAQ. The CDR3 is CASSLVGGLNTGELFF. As DNA, the CDR3 is TGTGCCAGCAGCTTAGTAGGGGGGCTAAACACCGGGGAGCTGTTTTTT.

The V call is TRBV5-4, the J call TRBJ1-1, with 7 bases that match TRBD1. Germline trimming cut 0 bases from V and 1 base from J; bases unmatched to any gene: 3. Per germline, CDR1 SGHNT and CDR2 YYREEE (reference sequence). This CDR3 spans 15 amino acids. CDR3 DNA: TGTGCCAGCAGCTTGGGCGGGACAGCGAACACTGAAGCTTTCTTT. Translated: CASSLGGTANTEAFF.

The J gene is TRBJ2-5, the V gene TRBV2, with D unresolved. The germline V gene has CDR1 SNHLY and CDR2 FYNNEI. Trimming shortened V by 1 base and J by 7 bases, and 1 base separated the two germline ends. The CDR3 runs 10 residues. CDR3 sequence (DNA): TGTGCCAGCAGTGAAGGGACCCAGTACTTC. This gives the protein CASSEGTQYF.

This chain connects TRBV6-6 to TRBJ2-6; D is undetermined. Germline V CDR1 and CDR2: MNHNY, SVGAGI (reference sequence). This CDR3 region has 15 residues. Trimming took off 5 bases at V and 5 bases at J, with 13 bases between the two ends. CDR3 region: CASSLPVVWANVLTF. CDR3 nucleotides: TGTGCCAGCAGTCTCCCCGTCGTCTGGGCCAACGTCCTGACTTTC.

V is TRBV5-6 and J is TRBJ1-1, with no clear D. There are 12 residues in the CDR3. Germline V lookup: CDR1 SGHDT, CDR2 YYEEEE. The V end was cut by 0 bases, the J end by 7 bases, with 7 bases between. CDR3 sequence: CASSLGEYEAFF. The CDR3 DNA reads TGTGCCAGCAGCTTGGGGGAGTATGAAGCTTTCTTT.

As DNA, the CDR3 is TGTGCCAGCAGCCCAGGACAGGGGCATCAGCCCCAGCATTTT. This gives the protein CASSPGQGHQPQHF. The rearrangement uses TRBV7-2 and TRBJ1-5; 9 bases are shared with TRBD1. This CDR3 spans 14 amino acids. The V gene's germline CDR1 is SGHTA and CDR2 FQGNSA. V shed 5 bases and J 5 bases; nucleotides not matched to a gene: 4.

The J gene is TRBJ1-2, the V gene TRBV5-1, with TRBD1 as a possible D gene (6 bases). Deletions cut 6 bases from V and 6 bases from J, with 15 bases between. Per the germline V gene, CDR1 is SGHRS and CDR2 is YFSETQ. CDR3 length: 13 amino acids. The CDR3 loop is CASTRGSGDGYTF. The DNA of the CDR3 is TGCGCCAGCACCAGAGGGTCAGGGGATGGCTACACCTTC. Looking up the rest from reference TRBV5-1 and TRBJ1-2 gives the full variable domain: KAGVTQTPRYLIKTRGQQVTLSCSPISGHRSVSWYQQTPGQGLQFLFEYFSETQRNKGNFPGRFSGRQFSNSRSEMNVSTLELGDSALYLCASTRGSGDGYTFGSGTRLTVV.

This chain uses TRBV9 with TRBJ1-2, with D tentatively TRBD1 (5 bases). CDR3 length: 12 amino acids. V lost 4 bases to trimming and J lost 3 bases, with 7 bases between them. The germline gives CDR1 SGDLS, CDR2 YYNGEE. The CDR3 DNA reads TGTGCCAGCAGCAGGACATACTATGGCTACACCTTC. Translated: CASSRTYYGYTF.

The V call is TRBV12-5, the J call TRBJ1-5; weak D call: TRBD1 (5 bases). V lost 7 bases and J 8 bases, leaving 12 bases between the germline ends. CDR1 and CDR2 (germline): LGHNT, FRNRAP. This CDR3 comprises 12 residues. The CDR3 sequence is CASARGSEPQHF. For the CDR3, the DNA is TGTGCTAGTGCAAGGGGCTCGGAGCCCCAGCATTTT.

This chain links TRBV7-3 with TRBJ1-1; 7 positions agree with TRBD1. V shed 3 bases, J shed 1 base, and the junction held 2 bases outside the gene matches. CDR1 SGHTA and CDR2 FQGTGA come from the germline V gene. The CDR3 is made up of 14 amino acids. The CDR3 DNA reads as TGTGCCAGCAGCTTTACAGGGGCGAACACTGAAGCTTTCTTT. Protein: CASSFTGANTEAFF.